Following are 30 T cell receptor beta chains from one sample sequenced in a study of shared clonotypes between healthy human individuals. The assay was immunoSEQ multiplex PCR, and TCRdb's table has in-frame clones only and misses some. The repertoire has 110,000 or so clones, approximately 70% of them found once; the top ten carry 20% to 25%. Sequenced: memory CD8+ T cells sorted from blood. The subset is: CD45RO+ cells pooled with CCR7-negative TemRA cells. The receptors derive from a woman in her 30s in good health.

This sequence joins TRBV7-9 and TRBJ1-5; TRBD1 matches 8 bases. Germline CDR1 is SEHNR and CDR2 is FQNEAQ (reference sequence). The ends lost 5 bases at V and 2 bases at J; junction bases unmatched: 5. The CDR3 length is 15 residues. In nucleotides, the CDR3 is TGTGCCAGCAGCGCAGTGGGACAGGGCAATCAGCCCCAGCATTTT. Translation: CASSAVGQGNQPQHF. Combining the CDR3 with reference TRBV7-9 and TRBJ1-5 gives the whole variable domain DTGVSQNPRHKITKRGQNVTFRCDPISEHNRLYWYRQTLGQGPEFLTYFQNEAQLEKSRLLSDRFSAERPKGSFSTLEIQRTEQGDSAMYLCASSAVGQGNQPQHFGDGTRLSIL.

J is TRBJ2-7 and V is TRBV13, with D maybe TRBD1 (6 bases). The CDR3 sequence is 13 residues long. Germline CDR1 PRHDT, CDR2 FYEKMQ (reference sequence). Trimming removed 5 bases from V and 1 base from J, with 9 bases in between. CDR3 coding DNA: TGTGCCAGCAGCCTTGGACAGTCCTACGAGCAGTACTTC. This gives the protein CASSLGQSYEQYF.

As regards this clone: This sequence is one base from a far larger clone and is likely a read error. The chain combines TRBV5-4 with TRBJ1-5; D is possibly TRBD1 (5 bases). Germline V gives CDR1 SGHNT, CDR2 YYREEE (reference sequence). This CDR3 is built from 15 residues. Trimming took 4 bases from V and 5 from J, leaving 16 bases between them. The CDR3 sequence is CASSQAGGNYQPQHF. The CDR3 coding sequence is TGTGCCAGCAGCCAAGCGGGGGGGAACTATCAGCCCCAGCATTTT.

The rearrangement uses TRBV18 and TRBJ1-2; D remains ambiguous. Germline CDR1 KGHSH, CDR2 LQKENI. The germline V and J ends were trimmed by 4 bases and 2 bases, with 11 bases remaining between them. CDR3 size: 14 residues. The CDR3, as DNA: TGTGCCAGCTCACTAATCGACCTAAACTATGGCTACACCTTC. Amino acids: CASSLIDLNYGYTF.

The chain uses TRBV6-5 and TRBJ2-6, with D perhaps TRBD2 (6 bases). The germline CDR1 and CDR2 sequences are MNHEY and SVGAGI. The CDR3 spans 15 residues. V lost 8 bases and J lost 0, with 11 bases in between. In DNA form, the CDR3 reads TGTGCCAGCCGGGACGGGGGCTCTGGGGCCAACGTCCTGACTTTC. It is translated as CASRDGGSGANVLTF.

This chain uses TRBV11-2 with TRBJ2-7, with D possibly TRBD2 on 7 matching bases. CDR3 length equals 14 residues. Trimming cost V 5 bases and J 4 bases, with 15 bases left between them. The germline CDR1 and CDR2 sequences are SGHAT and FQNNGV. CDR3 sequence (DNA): TGTGCCAGCAGCCTAGGGGGGGAGGGATACGAGCAGTACTTC. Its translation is CASSLGGEGYEQYF.

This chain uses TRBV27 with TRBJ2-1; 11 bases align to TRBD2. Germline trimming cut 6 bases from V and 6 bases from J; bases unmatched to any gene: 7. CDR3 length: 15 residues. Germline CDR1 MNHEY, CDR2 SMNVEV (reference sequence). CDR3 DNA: TGTGCCAGCAGCCGAGGACTAGCGGGTAGCAATGAGCAGTTCTTC. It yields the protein CASSRGLAGSNEQFF.

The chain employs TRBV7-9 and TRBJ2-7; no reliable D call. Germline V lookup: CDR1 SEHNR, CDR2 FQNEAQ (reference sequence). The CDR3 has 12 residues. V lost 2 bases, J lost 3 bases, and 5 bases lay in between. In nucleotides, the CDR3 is TGTGCCAGCAGCTTAATAAGCTACGAGCAGTACTTC. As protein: CASSLISYEQYF. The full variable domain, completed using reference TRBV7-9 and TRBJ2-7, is DTGVSQNPRHKITKRGQNVTFRCDPISEHNRLYWYRQTLGQGPEFLTYFQNEAQLEKSRLLSDRFSAERPKGSFSTLEIQRTEQGDSAMYLCASSLISYEQYFGPGTRLTVT.

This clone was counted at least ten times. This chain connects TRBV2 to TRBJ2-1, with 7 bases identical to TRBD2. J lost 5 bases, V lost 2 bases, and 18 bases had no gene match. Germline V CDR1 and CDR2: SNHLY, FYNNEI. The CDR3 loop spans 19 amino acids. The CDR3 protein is CASSEFGGRNLADNNEQFF. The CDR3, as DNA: TGTGCCAGCAGTGAATTTGGTGGACGAAACCTAGCGGACAACAATGAGCAGTTCTTC.

The CDR3 is CASSILALSYEQYF. Here the CDR3 DNA reads TGTGCCAGTAGTATACTAGCGCTCTCCTACGAGCAGTACTTC. The rearrangement links TRBV19 to TRBJ2-7, with a weak D call TRBD2 (6 bases). V was cut by 2 bases and J by 0 bases, with 8 bases left in between. CDR3 size: 14 residues. CDR1 is LNHDA and CDR2 is SQIVND in the germline V gene (reference sequence). The full variable domain, its missing parts supplied by reference TRBV19 and TRBJ2-7, is DGGITQSPKYLFRKEGQNVTLSCEQNLNHDAMYWYRQDPGQGLRLIYYSQIVNDFQKGDIAEGYSVSREKKESFPLTVTSAQKNPTAFYLCASSILALSYEQYFGPGTRLTVT.

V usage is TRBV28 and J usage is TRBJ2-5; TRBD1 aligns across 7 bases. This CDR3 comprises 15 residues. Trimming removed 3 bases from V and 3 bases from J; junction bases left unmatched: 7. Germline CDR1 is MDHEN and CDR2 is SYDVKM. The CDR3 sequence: CASSFPRQGKETQYF. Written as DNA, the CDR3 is TGTGCCAGCAGTTTCCCGAGACAGGGAAAAGAGACCCAGTACTTC.

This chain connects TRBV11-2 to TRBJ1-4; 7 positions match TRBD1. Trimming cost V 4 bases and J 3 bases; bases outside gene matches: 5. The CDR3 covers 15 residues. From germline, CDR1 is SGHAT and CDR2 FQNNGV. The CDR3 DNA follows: TGTGCCAGCAGCTCGGGACAGATGCCTAATGAAAAACTGTTTTTT. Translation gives CASSSGQMPNEKLFF. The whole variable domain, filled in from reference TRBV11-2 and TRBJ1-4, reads EAGVAQSPRYKIIEKRQSVAFWCNPISGHATLYWYQQILGQGPKLLIQFQNNGVVDDSQLPKDRFSAERLKGVDSTLKIQPAKLEDSAVYLCASSSGQMPNEKLFFGSGTQLSVL.

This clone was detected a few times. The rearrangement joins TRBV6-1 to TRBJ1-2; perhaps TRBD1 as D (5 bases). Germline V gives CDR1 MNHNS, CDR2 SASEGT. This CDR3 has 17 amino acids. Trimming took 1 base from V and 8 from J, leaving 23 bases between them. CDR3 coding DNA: TGTGCCAGCAGTGAAGTGGTGAACGGGGGGTTGGGGCAGGGCTACACCTTC. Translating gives CASSEVVNGGLGQGYTF.

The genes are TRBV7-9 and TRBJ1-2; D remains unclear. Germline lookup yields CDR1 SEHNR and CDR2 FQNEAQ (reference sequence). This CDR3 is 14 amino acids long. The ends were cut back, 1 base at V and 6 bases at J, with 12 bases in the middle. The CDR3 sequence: CASSLVPSPDGYTF. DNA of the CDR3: TGTGCCAGCAGCTTAGTGCCCTCTCCGGATGGCTACACCTTC.

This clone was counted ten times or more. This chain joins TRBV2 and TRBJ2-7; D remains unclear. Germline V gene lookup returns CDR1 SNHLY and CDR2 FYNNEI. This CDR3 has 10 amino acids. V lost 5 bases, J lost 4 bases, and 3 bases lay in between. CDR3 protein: CASSLYEQYF. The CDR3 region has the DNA TGTGCCAGCAGTCTATACGAGCAGTACTTC. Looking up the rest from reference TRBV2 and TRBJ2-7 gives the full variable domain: EPEVTQTPSHQVTQMGQEVILRCVPISNHLYFYWYRQILGQKVEFLVSFYNNEISEKSEIFDDQFSVERPDGSNFTLKIRSTKLEDSAMYFCASSLYEQYFGPGTRLTVT.

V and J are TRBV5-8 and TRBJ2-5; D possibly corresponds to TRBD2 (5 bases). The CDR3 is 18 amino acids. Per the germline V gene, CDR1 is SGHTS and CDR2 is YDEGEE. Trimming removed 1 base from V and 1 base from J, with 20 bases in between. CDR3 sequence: CASSLLALPPVSQETQYF. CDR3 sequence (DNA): TGTGCCAGCAGCTTGTTAGCGCTTCCGCCAGTCTCCCAAGAGACCCAGTACTTC.

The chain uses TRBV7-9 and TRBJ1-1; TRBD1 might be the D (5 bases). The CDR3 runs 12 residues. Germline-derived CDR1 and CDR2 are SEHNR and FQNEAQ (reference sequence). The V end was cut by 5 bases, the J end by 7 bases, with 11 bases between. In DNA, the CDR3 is TGTGCCAGCAGCACCATGACAGATGAAGCTTTCTTT. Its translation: CASSTMTDEAFF. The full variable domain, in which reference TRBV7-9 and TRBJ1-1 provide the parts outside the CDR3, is DTGVSQNPRHKITKRGQNVTFRCDPISEHNRLYWYRQTLGQGPEFLTYFQNEAQLEKSRLLSDRFSAERPKGSFSTLEIQRTEQGDSAMYLCASSTMTDEAFFGQGTRLTVV.

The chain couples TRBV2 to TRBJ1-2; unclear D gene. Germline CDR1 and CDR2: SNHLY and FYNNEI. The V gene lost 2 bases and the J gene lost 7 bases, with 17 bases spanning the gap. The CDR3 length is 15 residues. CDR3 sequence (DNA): TGTGCCAGCAGTGAAAATCCACTCCAATCGGGTGGCTACACCTTC. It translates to CASSENPLQSGGYTF.

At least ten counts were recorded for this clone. This chain's CDR3 is CASSPEASLAGYNEQFF. In nucleotides, the CDR3 is TGTGCCAGCAGCCCCGAGGCGAGCCTAGCAGGATACAATGAGCAGTTCTTC. V and J are TRBV4-2 and TRBJ2-1, with a weak D call TRBD2 (5 bases). Between the trimmed V and J ends, which lost 4 bases and 4 bases, there was a span of 20 bases. The CDR3 has 17 amino acids. Germline CDR1 is LGHNA and CDR2 is YNFKEQ.

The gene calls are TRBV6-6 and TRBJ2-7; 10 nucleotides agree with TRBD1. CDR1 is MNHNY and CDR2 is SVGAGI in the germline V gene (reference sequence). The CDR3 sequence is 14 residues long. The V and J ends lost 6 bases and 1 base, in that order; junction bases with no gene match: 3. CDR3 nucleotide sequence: TGTGCCAGCAGGGGACAGGGGAATTCCTACGAGCAGTACTTC. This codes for CASRGQGNSYEQYF.

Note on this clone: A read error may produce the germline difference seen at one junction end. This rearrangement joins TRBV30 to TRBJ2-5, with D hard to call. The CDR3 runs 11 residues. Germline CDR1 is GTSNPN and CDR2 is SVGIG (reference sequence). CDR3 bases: TGTGCCTGGAGTGTACTCCGCCATGTCCACTTC. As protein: CAWSVLRHVHF. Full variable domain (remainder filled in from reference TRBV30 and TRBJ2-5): SQTIHQWPATLVQPVGSPLSLECTVEGTSNPNLYWYRQAAGRGLQLLFYSVGIGQISSEVPQNLSASRPQDRQFILSSKKLLLSDSGFYLCAWSVLRHVHFGPGTRLLVL.

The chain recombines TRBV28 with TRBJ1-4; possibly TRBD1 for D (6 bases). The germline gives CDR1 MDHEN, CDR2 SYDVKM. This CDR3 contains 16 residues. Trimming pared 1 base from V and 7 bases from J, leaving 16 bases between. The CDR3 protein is CASSLYGGLLVEKLFF. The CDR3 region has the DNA TGTGCCAGCAGTTTATACGGGGGGCTATTAGTTGAAAAACTGTTTTTT.

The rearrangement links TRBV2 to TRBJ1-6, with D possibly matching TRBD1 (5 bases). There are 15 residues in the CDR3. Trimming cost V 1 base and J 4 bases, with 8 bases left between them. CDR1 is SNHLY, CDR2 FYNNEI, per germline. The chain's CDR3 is CASSEETAYNSPLHF. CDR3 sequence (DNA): TGTGCCAGCAGTGAAGAGACAGCTTATAATTCACCCCTCCACTTT.

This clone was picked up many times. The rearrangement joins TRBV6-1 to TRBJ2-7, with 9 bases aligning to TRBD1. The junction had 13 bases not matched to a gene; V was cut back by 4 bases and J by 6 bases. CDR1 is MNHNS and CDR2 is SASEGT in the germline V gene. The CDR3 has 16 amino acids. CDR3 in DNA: TGTGCCAGCAGTGGTCCAGGGACAGGGAAAGAGACCGAGCAGTACTTC. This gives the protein CASSGPGTGKETEQYF.

The CDR3: CASAERTTYEQYF. The CDR3 DNA reads as TGTGCCAGCGCGGAAAGGACTACCTACGAGCAGTACTTC. This rearrangement joins TRBV7-6 to TRBJ2-5; maybe TRBD2 (6 bases). The J call could be wrong; TRBJ2-7 is a better fit for the DNA end. This CDR3 region has 13 residues. The germline CDR1 and CDR2 sequences are SGHVS and FNYEAQ.

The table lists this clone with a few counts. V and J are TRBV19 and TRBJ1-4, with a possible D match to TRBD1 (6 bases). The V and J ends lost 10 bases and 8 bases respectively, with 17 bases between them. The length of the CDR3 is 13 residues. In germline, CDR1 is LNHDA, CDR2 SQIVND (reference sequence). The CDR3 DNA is TGTGCCACCCGGCGAGGGGGTGAGGAAAAACTGTTTTTT. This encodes CATRRGGEEKLFF.

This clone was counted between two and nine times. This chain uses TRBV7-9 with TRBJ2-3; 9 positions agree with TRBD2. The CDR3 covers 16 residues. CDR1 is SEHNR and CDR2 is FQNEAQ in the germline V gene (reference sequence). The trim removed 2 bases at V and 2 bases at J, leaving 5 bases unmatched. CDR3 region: CASSLSASGDTDTQYF. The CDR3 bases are TGTGCCAGCAGCTTATCTGCTAGCGGGGACACAGATACGCAGTATTTT.

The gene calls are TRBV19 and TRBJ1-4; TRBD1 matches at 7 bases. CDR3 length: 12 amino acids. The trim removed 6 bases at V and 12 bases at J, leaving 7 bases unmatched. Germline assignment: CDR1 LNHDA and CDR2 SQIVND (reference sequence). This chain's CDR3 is CASRPNRGELFF. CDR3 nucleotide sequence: TGTGCCAGTAGACCGAACAGGGGAGAACTGTTTTTT.

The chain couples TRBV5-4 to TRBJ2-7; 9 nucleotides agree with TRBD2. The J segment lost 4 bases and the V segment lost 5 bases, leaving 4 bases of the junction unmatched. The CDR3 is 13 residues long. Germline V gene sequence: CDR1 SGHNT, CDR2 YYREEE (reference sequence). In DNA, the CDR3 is TGTGCCAGCAGTGGGCGGGGGGGTTACGAGCAGTACTTC. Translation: CASSGRGGYEQYF. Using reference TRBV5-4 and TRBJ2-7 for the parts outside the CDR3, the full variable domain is ETGVTQSPTHLIKTRGQQVTLRCSSQSGHNTVSWYQQALGQGPQFIFQYYREEENGRGNFPPRFSGLQFPNYSSELNVNALELDDSALYLCASSGRGGYEQYFGPGTRLTVT.

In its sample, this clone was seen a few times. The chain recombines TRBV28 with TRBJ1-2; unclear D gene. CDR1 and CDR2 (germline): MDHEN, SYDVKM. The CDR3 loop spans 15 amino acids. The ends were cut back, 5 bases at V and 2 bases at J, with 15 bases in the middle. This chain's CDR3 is CASSGWAEANYGYTF. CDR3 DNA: TGTGCCAGCAGTGGATGGGCAGAGGCCAACTATGGCTACACCTTC.